Following are 19 T cell receptor beta chains from one sample sequenced in a study of shared clonotypes between healthy human individuals. Assay: immunoSEQ multiplex PCR; the TCRdb copy retains only in-frame clones and omits some. The sample shows some 2,100,000 clones, approximately 95% of them seen only once. What was sequenced was naive CD4+ T cells sorted from blood. Subset of the sample: CD45RA+ positively selected. The receptors shown here come from a man between 18 and 35 years old in good health.

The CDR3 nucleotides read TGTGCCAGCACGGCAGGGGTCGGTCAGCCCCAGCATTTT. Protein sequence: CASTAGVGQPQHF. The rearrangement links TRBV6-1 to TRBJ1-5; tentative D call: TRBD1 (6 bases). This CDR3 comprises 13 residues. V lost 7 bases to trimming and J lost 6 bases, with 13 bases between them. Germline loops: CDR1 MNHNS, CDR2 SASEGT.

Points on this clone: Additional DNA sequences in this sample encode the identical CDR3. The chain is built from TRBV9 and TRBJ2-3; 7 bases are shared with TRBD2. Germline assignment: CDR1 SGDLS and CDR2 YYNGEE. V gave up 0 bases and J gave up 2 bases; unmatched junction bases: 6. This CDR3 contains 16 residues. The CDR3 reads CASSVGASGDTDTQYF. DNA for the CDR3: TGTGCCAGCAGCGTAGGGGCTAGCGGAGACACAGATACGCAGTATTTT.

In regard to this clone: Other DNA sequences in this specimen translate into the identical CDR3. The rearrangement uses TRBV30 and TRBJ2-2; D may be TRBD1 (5 bases). Germline V lookup: CDR1 GTSNPN, CDR2 SVGIG (reference sequence). V gave up 1 base and J gave up 6 bases, with 9 bases separating them. The CDR3 consists of 13 residues. CDR3 residues: CAWSATGAGELFF. Written as DNA, the CDR3 is TGTGCCTGGAGTGCTACAGGCGCCGGGGAGCTGTTTTTT.

The gene calls are TRBV29-1 and TRBJ1-2, with 8 bases aligning to TRBD1. Per the germline V gene, CDR1 is SQVTM and CDR2 is ANQGSEA. J gave up 4 bases and V 2 bases, and 12 bases lay outside the gene matches. The CDR3 consists of 16 residues. CDR3 loop: CSVEPVGQGGVYGYTF. For the CDR3, the DNA is TGCAGCGTTGAACCCGTCGGACAGGGCGGTGTCTATGGCTACACCTTC. The full variable domain, rest sourced from reference TRBV29-1 and TRBJ1-2, is SAVISQKPSRDICQRGTSLTIQCQVDSQVTMMFWYRQQPGQSLTLIATANQGSEATYESGFVIDKFPISRPNLTFSTLTVSNMSPEDSSIYLCSVEPVGQGGVYGYTFGSGTRLTVV.

This sequence joins TRBV6-5 and TRBJ2-7; 12 bases agree with TRBD1. The germline gives CDR1 MNHEY, CDR2 SVGAGI. The junction had 4 bases not matched to a gene; V was cut back by 2 bases and J by 5 bases. The CDR3 has 15 residues. The DNA for the CDR3 is TGTGCCAGCAGTTACGCGGGACAGGGGGCTCACGAGCAGTACTTC. Translation: CASSYAGQGAHEQYF.

The CDR3 here is CASSRPGQPEQYF. CDR3 bases: TGTGCCAGCAGTCGCCCGGGACAGCCGGAGCAGTACTTC. The chain combines TRBV27 with TRBJ2-7; 7 bases are a match to TRBD1. The J segment lost 7 bases and the V segment lost 5 bases, leaving 8 bases of the junction unmatched. CDR1 MNHEY and CDR2 SMNVEV come from the germline V gene (reference sequence). This CDR3 contains 13 residues.

Regarding this clone: The identical CDR3 is also encoded by other nucleotide sequences in the sample. V and J are TRBV5-4 and TRBJ2-7, with TRBD1 identical over 8 bases. The V gene's germline CDR1 is SGHNT and CDR2 YYREEE (reference sequence). This CDR3 is built from 14 residues. Germline trimming cut 3 bases from V and 2 bases from J; bases unmatched to any gene: 4. The chain's CDR3 is CASSSGQGPYEQYF. CDR3 nucleotide sequence: TGTGCCAGCAGCTCCGGACAGGGCCCCTACGAGCAGTACTTC.

CDR3 DNA: TGTGCCAGCAGCAGGACGCGACCATACGAGCAGTACTTC. Its translation: CASSRTRPYEQYF. This chain links TRBV25-1 with TRBJ2-7; D is unresolved. CDR1 is MGHDK and CDR2 is SYGVNS in the germline V gene. V shed 6 bases and J shed 4 bases, with 13 bases lying between them. The CDR3 is 13 amino acids.

As concerns this clone: The germline gene is not matched at one end of the junction; a read error may be the cause. The chain joins TRBV7-9 to TRBJ1-2; D not resolved. The CDR3 is made up of 13 amino acids. Germline V gives CDR1 SEHNR, CDR2 FQNEAQ (reference sequence). CDR3 amino acids: CASSVAPGYGYTF. CDR3 DNA sequence: TGTGCCAGCAGCGTAGCACCAGGATATGGCTACACCTTC.

Turning to this clone: The germline gene is not matched at one end of the junction; a read error may be the cause. V and J are TRBV2 and TRBJ1-1; D is possibly TRBD1 (5 bases). Germline V lookup: CDR1 SNHLY, CDR2 FYNNEI. The CDR3 extends over 15 amino acids. The CDR3 here is CASTELGGVGTEAFF. The CDR3 DNA reads as TGTGCCAGCACTGAACTTGGGGGGGTCGGAACTGAAGCTTTCTTT.

This chain joins TRBV5-1 and TRBJ2-3; D is perhaps TRBD1 or TRBD2 (5 bases each). The CDR3 spans 14 residues. Germline-derived CDR1 and CDR2 are SGHRS and YFSETQ. Between the trimmed V and J ends, which lost 3 bases and 2 bases, there was a span of 10 bases. CDR3 residues: CASSSGTFTDTQYF. The DNA of the CDR3 is TGCGCCAGCAGCTCCGGGACCTTCACAGATACGCAGTATTTT. The variable domain in full, completed from reference TRBV5-1 and TRBJ2-3, reads KAGVTQTPRYLIKTRGQQVTLSCSPISGHRSVSWYQQTPGQGLQFLFEYFSETQRNKGNFPGRFSGRQFSNSRSEMNVSTLELGDSALYLCASSSGTFTDTQYFGPGTRLTVL.

This rearrangement joins TRBV30 to TRBJ1-3; the D gene is possibly TRBD1 (5 bases). Germline V CDR1 and CDR2: GTSNPN, SVGIG (reference sequence). Trimming shortened V by 8 bases and J by 0 bases, and 14 bases separated the two germline ends. This CDR3 has 14 amino acids. CDR3 in amino acids: CAGGVIRSGNTIYF. Here the CDR3 DNA reads TGTGCCGGGGGGGTGATCCGCTCTGGAAACACCATATATTTT. Based on the CDR3 plus reference TRBV30 and TRBJ1-3, the full variable domain is SQTIHQWPATLVQPVGSPLSLECTVEGTSNPNLYWYRQAAGRGLQLLFYSVGIGQISSEVPQNLSASRPQDRQFILSSKKLLLSDSGFYLCAGGVIRSGNTIYFGEGSWLTVV.

The chain carries TRBV5-1 and TRBJ1-3, with D possibly being TRBD1 (6 bases). CDR1 is SGHRS and CDR2 is YFSETQ in the germline V gene. V lost 5 bases, J lost 0 bases, and 12 bases lay in between. This CDR3 region has 15 residues. CDR3 nucleotide sequence: TGCGCCAGCAGGACAGGACAACACTCTGGAAACACCATATATTTT. Translating it yields CASRTGQHSGNTIYF.

The chain uses TRBV18 and TRBJ2-1; D tentatively reads TRBD1 or TRBD2 (6 bases each). The germline V gene encodes CDR1 KGHSH and CDR2 LQKENI. V was shortened by 3 bases and J by 9 bases, with 12 bases between the two germline ends. There are 13 residues in the CDR3. The CDR3 region is CASSPIGGLEQFF. The CDR3 DNA is TGTGCCAGCTCACCCATCGGGGGCCTTGAGCAGTTCTTC.

This clone has a single count. V gene TRBV9 combines with J gene TRBJ2-3, with 9 positions matching TRBD2. Germline assignment: CDR1 SGDLS and CDR2 YYNGEE. V was clipped by 0 bases and J by 2 bases; unmatched bases: 7. CDR3 size: 17 residues. The CDR3 spells CASSVDPGGGATDTQYF. CDR3 bases: TGTGCCAGCAGCGTAGACCCCGGCGGGGGGGCCACAGATACGCAGTATTTT.

This clone was seen only once. This rearrangement joins TRBV27 to TRBJ2-7; either TRBD1 or TRBD2 may supply D (5 bases each). The CDR3 has 20 residues. The germline V gene has CDR1 MNHEY and CDR2 SMNVEV (reference sequence). With 1 base removed from V and 7 bases from J, the gap between germline ends came to 32 bases. CDR3 DNA: TGTGCCAGCAGTTTATATTTTCGGTTGGGTCCACGAGGGGTATATGAAGAGCAGTACTTC. It specifies CASSLYFRLGPRGVYEEQYF.

The gene calls are TRBV7-8 and TRBJ2-7, with D perhaps TRBD1 or TRBD2 (6 bases each). CDR3 length equals 13 residues. Germline CDR1 is SGHVS and CDR2 is FQNEAQ. Trimming took 8 bases from V and 2 from J, leaving 13 bases between them. The CDR3 region has the DNA TGTGCCAGCCTACCCGGGGGCGCCTACGAGCAGTACTTC. This sequence encodes CASLPGGAYEQYF.

This chain links TRBV11-2 with TRBJ1-1; D remains ambiguous. CDR3 length equals 14 residues. V gave up 3 bases and J gave up 0 bases, with 8 bases separating them. Per germline, CDR1 SGHAT and CDR2 FQNNGV. CDR3 DNA sequence: TGTGCCAGCAGCTTTTCAGAATTGAACACTGAAGCTTTCTTT. Translated, it gives CASSFSELNTEAFF.

This chain connects TRBV13 to TRBJ2-7; no reliable D call. In germline, CDR1 is PRHDT, CDR2 FYEKMQ (reference sequence). The CDR3 length is 12 residues. Trimming left V 2 bases short and J 10 bases short, with 12 bases between. For the CDR3, the DNA is TGTGCCAGCAGCTTACACAGAGGAGAACAGTACTTC. Its protein product is CASSLHRGEQYF.